This entry is about one TCR beta chain. This clonotype occurred many times. Its specific antigen is unknown. There are no base qualities to consult, and no much larger clone falls within one base. V and J lose 1 base and 1 base, and a span of 20 bases separates them. From its cysteine to its phenylalanine, the CDR3 spans 19 amino acids. Left in the record is the CDR3 DNA by itself, 57 bases read in frame from the first base. CDR1 and CDR2 are drawn from the germline V gene: SGHVS, FNYEAQ. Amplification of TCR beta CDR3 regions was carried out from RNA transcripts. The TCR CDR3 was subjected to a first round of RT-PCR using the HTBI primer set and the Qiagen OneStep RT-PCR kit. The libraries were constructed in a second round of multiplex PCR and then size-selected and purified. The libraries were sequenced on an Illumina HiSeq2000 using paired-end 100 bp reads. The authors' analysis ran thus. SOAPnuke was used to process the raw data, throwing out any read that contained adapters or uncalled bases, had a mean Phred below 15, or lacked an exact constant-primer or identifier match. High-quality paired reads were merged using COPE v1.2.5, and each unique nucleotide sequence was defined as a clonotype. MiTCR v1.1 was used to align clonotypes to the IMGT TRBV, TRBD and TRBJ reference segments. The analysis included only V-J combinations with a frequency above 0.0001, which together covered approximately 99% of the repertoires. The TCS score was defined as F50 (clonal expansion) divided by E x V (chaos), with BLOSUM62-based TCRdist calculated between CDR3 peptides within each V-J. Welch's t-statistics and random forest reduced roughly 530 V-J features to fewer than 15, which were used in a naive Bayes classifier (R e1071). TCRdb reprocessing: public reads trimmed at Q25 with fastp, clones called with MiXCR, in-frame beta chains kept. Each entry merges the rows of one CDR3 protein and shows their most common DNA and genes. These V and J calls derive from TCRdb rather than the authors' analysis. In this sample the table shows hundreds of thousands of distinct CDR3 sequences, approximately 15% of which occur a single time. 10% to 13% of the sample rests with the top ten.

Graves' hyperthyroidism was defined as stable when no progression to ophthalmopathy occurred over 18 months of follow-up. Hyperthyroidism patients were aged 18 to 65 years and newly diagnosed, with disease duration of less than 2 months. Exclusion was applied to patients with uncontrolled infections, other autoimmune diseases, pregnancy or lactation. Diagnoses were based on clinical symptoms, serum thyroxine and TRAb, thyroid ultrasound and orbital computed tomography. Ficoll-Paque density gradient centrifugation was used to isolate PBMCs from 8 to 10 ml of fresh peripheral blood. Total RNA was extracted using Trizol reagent, and RNA quality was assessed on an Agilent 2100 Bioanalyzer. The data are from a study of T cells in Graves' hyperthyroidism and ophthalmopathy (dated by TCRdb to about 2019). About the full investigation: Peripheral blood samples were taken at initial diagnosis, before any treatment was given. Once sampling was done, hyperthyroidism patients were given methimazole at a starting dose of 30 mg daily, whereas ophthalmopathy patients were given high-dose intravenous methylprednisolone. TCR Vbeta CDR3 sequencing of approximately 140 peripheral blood samples (over 40 ophthalmopathy, approximately 80 hyperthyroidism and roughly 17 progressor patients) is reported in the paper. The 90 to 100 discovery patients were randomly split 7:3 into training and test sets. Prospective prediction of ophthalmopathy was tested in an independent validation cohort consisting of 18 to 20 hyperthyroidism patients and approximately 16 patients who later progressed to ophthalmopathy. In addition, the study compared T-cell repertoires in thyroid tissue and in blood from several Graves' hyperthyroidism patients. To identify TCR V-J signatures that set the groups apart, the researchers used a discovery cohort of more than 95 patients, made up of roughly 45 with Graves' ophthalmopathy and 55 to 65 with stable Graves' hyperthyroidism. The paper as a whole reports these results and caveats: Most expanded thyroid clonotypes (frequency above 0.001) were also detected in blood, suggesting blood repertoires may reflect thyroid immune responses. No statistical method was used to fix the sample size in advance, and group allocation was not hidden from the investigators. Ophthalmopathy was separated from stable hyperthyroidism by a 13 V-J signature model, with about 88% sensitivity and about 81% specificity obtained in cross-validation and 80%/75% obtained in testing. In validation, progression to ophthalmopathy was predicted by the model with about 70% sensitivity and 72.22% specificity, a median of around 5.9 months before onset.

This clonotype was obtained from a woman aged 18-30 years with Graves' hyperthyroidism. The chain joins TRBV7-6 to TRBJ2-1, with a weak D call of TRBD2 (5 bases match). Material for sequencing was blood. CDR3 sequence: CASSLVVWPADPSYNEQFF. The sequenced DNA: TGTGCCAGCAGCTTAGTTGTTTGGCCAGCGGACCCTTCCTACAATGAGCAGTTCTTC.